The 30 T cell receptor beta chains listed next were all sequenced from one sample in a study of PD-L1 blockade in urothelial cancer. Time point noted: pretreatment peripheral blood. Generated by immunoSEQ multiplex PCR, the TCRdb table keeps only in-frame clones and is missing some. Among 70,000 to 75,000 clones listed, roughly 84% were seen once. The starting material was PBMCs, obtained around atezolizumab (anti-PD-L1) treatment. These receptors all come from a woman in her 70s with urothelial cancer.

The chain combines TRBV10-2 with TRBJ1-1; D is uncertain. Between the trimmed V and J ends, which lost 3 bases and 1 base, there was a span of 6 bases. The CDR3 contains 13 residues. Germline CDR1 reads WSHSY; CDR2 reads SAAADI. In DNA, the CDR3 is TGCGCCAGCAGTGATGGAGAGAACACTGAAGCTTTCTTT. It translates to CASSDGENTEAFF.

The sample holds a few counts of this clone. The chain has TRBV2 and TRBJ1-2; 7 positions match TRBD1. The CDR3 length is 14 residues. Germline V gives CDR1 SNHLY, CDR2 FYNNEI. Trimming at V came to 3 bases and at J to 5 bases, leaving 6 bases not matched to a gene. The CDR3 sequence is CASSDAGTEYGYTF. CDR3 in DNA: TGTGCCAGCAGTGATGCCGGGACAGAGTATGGCTACACCTTC.

In this sample, this clone turned up a few times. V usage is TRBV28 and J usage is TRBJ1-5; 7 bases line up with TRBD1. The germline gives CDR1 MDHEN, CDR2 SYDVKM. V was clipped by 6 bases and J by 2 bases; unmatched bases: 10. This CDR3 has 16 residues. CDR3 in amino acids: CASSFSQGSGNQPQHF. CDR3 bases: TGTGCCAGCAGCTTCTCACAGGGGTCGGGCAATCAGCCCCAGCATTTT.

This sequence joins TRBV11-2 and TRBJ2-5; TRBD2 matches at 10 bases. V lost 1 base to trimming and J lost 4 bases; unmatched junction nucleotides: 12. Looked up from germline, CDR1 is SGHAT and CDR2 is FQNNGV. CDR3 size: 18 residues. Written as DNA, the CDR3 is TGTGCCAGCAGCTTAGGTGCTAGCGGGGGTAGGAATCGAGAGACCCAGTACTTC. Its translation is CASSLGASGGRNRETQYF.

V usage is TRBV7-9 and J usage is TRBJ1-2, with D possibly being TRBD1 (5 bases). This CDR3 has 14 amino acids. Trimming took 4 bases from V and 4 from J, leaving 13 bases between them. CDR1 and CDR2 (germline): SEHNR, FQNEAQ (reference sequence). CDR3 bases: TGTGCCAGCAGCTCCCGACAGTCTGCCTATGGCTACACCTTC. This codes for CASSSRQSAYGYTF.

This chain uses TRBV5-1 with TRBJ2-1; 10 bases are shared with TRBD1. This CDR3 region has 15 residues. V was pared by 3 bases and J by 0 bases, with 0 bases of the junction left unmatched. Germline CDR1 SGHRS, CDR2 YFSETQ. The CDR3 reads CASSWTGGSYNEQFF. In nucleotides, the CDR3 is TGCGCCAGCAGCTGGACAGGGGGCTCCTACAATGAGCAGTTCTTC.

The V gene is TRBV23-1, the J gene TRBJ2-2; D is perhaps TRBD1 (6 bases). TRBV23-1 is labeled an ORF, and its function is uncertain. The length of the CDR3 is 17 residues. V was clipped by 3 bases and J by 0 bases, with 14 bases between them. The chain's CDR3 is CASSHPRQASNTGELFF. The DNA of the CDR3 is TGCGCCAGCAGTCACCCGAGACAGGCGTCGAACACCGGGGAGCTGTTTTTT.

The chain joins TRBV7-2 to TRBJ1-4; no definite D call. This CDR3 has 14 residues. Germline V gene sequence: CDR1 SGHTA, CDR2 FQGNSA. Trimming left V 3 bases short and J 8 bases short, with 13 bases between. This CDR3 reads CASSFSGSGEKLFF. The CDR3 bases are TGTGCCAGCAGCTTCTCGGGGTCGGGGGAAAAACTGTTTTTT.

This clone came up a few times. The chain joins TRBV6-1 to TRBJ1-2; D perhaps matches TRBD1 (6 bases). Germline assignment: CDR1 MNHNS and CDR2 SASEGT. The ends were cut back, 6 bases at V and 6 bases at J, with 11 bases in the middle. This CDR3 is 12 amino acids long. The CDR3 protein is CASSLTGNGYTF. DNA for the CDR3: TGTGCCAGCAGCCTAACAGGGAATGGCTACACCTTC.

The chain carries TRBV4-1 and TRBJ2-1, with D maybe TRBD2 (6 bases). The CDR3 has 14 residues. Between the trimmed V and J ends, which lost 3 bases and 0 bases, there was a span of 6 bases. The germline CDR1 and CDR2 sequences are MGHRA and YSYEKL. In DNA, the CDR3 is TGCGCCAGCAGCCACGGGAGCTCCTACAATGAGCAGTTCTTC. This sequence encodes CASSHGSSYNEQFF.

A note on this clone: The junction shows a germline mismatch at one end, possibly a read error. The rearrangement links TRBV10-1 to TRBJ2-5; 11 bases are a match to TRBD2. CDR1 and CDR2 from the germline V gene are WNHNN and SYGVQD (reference sequence). The CDR3 spans 14 residues. CDR3 nucleotides: TGCGCCAGCAGTCCTTTAGCGGGGGGGGTCGTGGCGGACTTC. This translates into CASSPLAGGVVADF.

This clone was seen only a few times. This chain joins TRBV4-1 and TRBJ2-5; a possible D gene is TRBD1 (5 bases). Trimming took off 0 bases at V and 5 bases at J, with 10 bases between the two ends. Germline CDR1 MGHRA, CDR2 YSYEKL. This CDR3 region has 14 residues. The CDR3 bases are TGCGCCAGCAGCCAAGACAGGGTAGGGGAGACCCAGTACTTC. Its translation is CASSQDRVGETQYF.

The genes are TRBV6-4 and TRBJ1-3; 10 positions agree with TRBD1. The CDR3 loop spans 16 amino acids. Germline CDR1 reads MRHNA; CDR2 reads SNTAGT. Trimming removed 0 bases from V and 6 bases from J; junction bases left unmatched: 5. CDR3 amino acids: CASSDSRTGGVNTIYF. DNA of the CDR3: TGTGCCAGCAGTGACTCAAGGACAGGGGGGGTAAACACCATATATTTT.

The chain is built from TRBV30 and TRBJ1-3, with D hard to call. Per germline, CDR1 GTSNPN and CDR2 SVGIG (reference sequence). Trimming pared 8 bases from V and 4 bases from J, leaving 9 bases between. The CDR3 is made up of 11 amino acids. CDR3 sequence: CARGSGNTIYF. DNA of the CDR3: TGTGCCAGAGGTTCGGGAAACACCATATATTTT.

The genes are TRBV9 and TRBJ2-7, with 7 bases that match TRBD1. Germline V CDR1 and CDR2: SGDLS, YYNGEE. The V gene end was trimmed by 3 bases and the J gene end by 5 bases; junction bases not matched to a gene: 8. This CDR3 has 14 amino acids. DNA of the CDR3: TGTGCCAGCAGCGCCTATGGACAGGTTAACGAGCAGTACTTC. It specifies CASSAYGQVNEQYF.

This clone was seen only once. V gene TRBV5-1 combines with J gene TRBJ2-5; 7 nucleotides line up with TRBD2. This CDR3 is built from 13 residues. The V gene end was trimmed by 4 bases and the J gene end by 9 bases; junction bases not matched to a gene: 9. Germline CDR1 and CDR2: SGHRS and YFSETQ. CDR3: CASSLETAGAQYF. CDR3 sequence (DNA): TGCGCCAGCAGCCTAGAGACTGCGGGGGCCCAGTACTTC.

CDR3 nucleotide sequence: TGTGCCAGTAGTAACCCGCTTCAGGGCTATAGCAATCAGCCCCAGCATTTT. It yields the protein CASSNPLQGYSNQPQHF. The chain links TRBV19 to TRBJ1-5; maybe TRBD1 (5 bases). The length of the CDR3 is 17 residues. From germline, CDR1 is LNHDA and CDR2 SQIVND (reference sequence). The ends were cut back, 4 bases at V and 0 bases at J, with 16 bases in the middle.

This rearrangement joins TRBV6-1 to TRBJ1-2; D not resolved. V lost 2 bases to trimming and J lost 1 base, with 8 bases between them. The CDR3 extends over 14 amino acids. Germline-derived CDR1 and CDR2 are MNHNS and SASEGT. The CDR3 spells CASSELLINYGYTF. CDR3 nucleotides: TGTGCCAGCAGTGAACTCCTTATTAACTATGGCTACACCTTC.

CDR3 amino acids: CASSSIRRVANTGELFF. CDR3 coding DNA: TGTGCCAGCAGCTCCATTAGACGGGTCGCAAACACCGGGGAGCTGTTTTTT. The V call is TRBV7-9, the J call TRBJ2-2; D is undetermined. CDR3 length: 17 residues. The ends were cut back, 4 bases at V and 2 bases at J, with 17 bases in the middle. Germline CDR1 SEHNR, CDR2 FQNEAQ (reference sequence).

The chain couples TRBV9 to TRBJ2-1; 13 positions match TRBD2. The germline V gene encodes CDR1 SGDLS and CDR2 YYNGEE. The CDR3 runs 15 residues. With V trimmed by 4 bases and J by 5 bases, 3 bases remained unmatched. CDR3 bases: TGTGCCAGCAGCCGGACTAGCGGGGGTCACAATGAGCAGTTCTTC. This sequence encodes CASSRTSGGHNEQFF. Complete variable domain (other parts from reference TRBV9 and TRBJ2-1): DSGVTQTPKHLITATGQRVTLRCSPRSGDLSVYWYQQSLDQGLQFLIQYYNGEERAKGNILERFSAQQFPDLHSELNLSSLELGDSALYFCASSRTSGGHNEQFFGPGTRLTVL.

V is TRBV6-5 and J is TRBJ1-2; 8 positions match TRBD1. Trimming took 2 bases from V and 3 from J; bases not matched to a gene: 2. This CDR3 contains 14 residues. Germline values: CDR1 MNHEY, CDR2 SVGAGI. The CDR3 bases are TGTGCCAGCAGTTACACGACAGGGGACTATGGCTACACCTTC. Its translation: CASSYTTGDYGYTF.

The genes are TRBV19 and TRBJ1-5; the D gene is possibly TRBD1 (5 bases). Deletions cut 3 bases from V and 4 bases from J, with 13 bases between. Germline loops: CDR1 LNHDA, CDR2 SQIVND (reference sequence). The CDR3 loop spans 15 amino acids. In nucleotides, the CDR3 is TGTGCCAGTAGTATTACCCGGACACAAAATCAGCCCCAGCATTTT. This codes for CASSITRTQNQPQHF.

The chain employs TRBV27 and TRBJ2-3, with D perhaps matching TRBD1 (6 bases). V lost 3 bases and J lost 2, with 9 bases in between. Looked up from germline, CDR1 is MNHEY and CDR2 is SMNVEV (reference sequence). CDR3 length: 14 amino acids. The chain's CDR3 is CASSFGTPTDTQYF. The CDR3 nucleotides read TGTGCCAGCAGTTTTGGGACACCCACAGATACGCAGTATTTT.

V and J are TRBV18 and TRBJ2-1; 10 bases agree with TRBD2. The germline V gene encodes CDR1 KGHSH and CDR2 LQKENI. This CDR3 is 15 amino acids long. Germline trimming cut 5 bases from V and 7 bases from J; bases unmatched to any gene: 8. The CDR3 bases are TGTGCCAGCTCATCTTCTACTAGCGGGGCGAATGAGCAGTTCTTC. Its protein product is CASSSSTSGANEQFF.

This clone was observed a handful of times. The gene calls are TRBV7-8 and TRBJ2-1; 7 bases match TRBD1. Germline V gene lookup returns CDR1 SGHVS and CDR2 FQNEAQ. CDR3 size: 16 residues. Trimming took 2 bases from V and 0 from J; bases not matched to a gene: 4. The CDR3 coding sequence is TGTGCCAGCAGCTTAACCTACAGGGGCTCCTACAATGAGCAGTTCTTC. This translates into CASSLTYRGSYNEQFF. Full variable domain (missing parts from reference TRBV7-8 and TRBJ2-1): GAGVSQSPRYKVAKRGQDVALRCDPISGHVSLFWYQQALGQGPEFLTYFQNEAQLDKSGLPSDRFFAERPEGSVSTLKIQRTQQEDSAVYLCASSLTYRGSYNEQFFGPGTRLTVL.

In this sample, this clone turned up once. The rearrangement joins TRBV7-2 to TRBJ1-6; a possible D gene is TRBD1 (6 bases). V was shortened by 6 bases and J by 2 bases, with 17 bases between the two germline ends. Germline CDR1 is SGHTA and CDR2 is FQGNSA. CDR3 length: 17 amino acids. The chain's CDR3 is CASSLNPPGAYNSPLHF. The CDR3 nucleotides read TGTGCCAGCAGTCTTAACCCCCCAGGGGCCTATAATTCACCCCTCCACTTT.

This clone was observed once. V is TRBV5-1 and J is TRBJ2-2; 8 positions agree with TRBD1. The CDR3 extends over 17 amino acids. The V segment lost 0 bases and the J segment 4 bases; nucleotides outside the gene matches: 8. The germline V gene encodes CDR1 SGHRS and CDR2 YFSETQ. This chain's CDR3 is CASSLVGLTGGTGELFF. Here the CDR3 DNA reads TGCGCCAGCAGCTTGGTGGGGCTAACAGGGGGCACCGGGGAGCTGTTTTTT. The full variable domain, with the rest looked up from reference TRBV5-1 and TRBJ2-2, is KAGVTQTPRYLIKTRGQQVTLSCSPISGHRSVSWYQQTPGQGLQFLFEYFSETQRNKGNFPGRFSGRQFSNSRSEMNVSTLELGDSALYLCASSLVGLTGGTGELFFGEGSRLTVL.

The rearrangement joins TRBV6-6 to TRBJ1-3, with TRBD1 identical over 9 bases. The CDR3 consists of 16 residues. Germline lookup yields CDR1 MNHNY and CDR2 SVGAGI (reference sequence). Trimming removed 6 bases from V and 7 bases from J; junction bases left unmatched: 13. CDR3 sequence reads: CASRKIQGALGNTIYF. The CDR3 DNA reads as TGTGCCAGCAGAAAGATACAGGGGGCGCTAGGGAACACCATATATTTT.

The chain is built from TRBV14 and TRBJ1-1; 9 nucleotides line up with TRBD1. This CDR3 comprises 13 residues. V lost 5 bases, J lost 4 bases, and 2 bases stayed unmatched. Germline CDR1 is SGHDN and CDR2 is FVKESK. The CDR3 region is CASSTTGGTEAFF. CDR3 bases: TGTGCCAGCAGCACGACAGGGGGCACTGAAGCTTTCTTT.

This chain joins TRBV1 and TRBJ1-2; the D call TRBD1 from the table was never checked on the DNA. TRBV1 is annotated as a pseudogene. This CDR3 spans 19 amino acids. The CDR3 nucleotides read TGCACCAGCAGCCACTACCCGCTCAAAAGGGGCCTATTCAACTATGGCTACACCTTC. Translated: CTSSHYPLKRGLFNYGYTF.